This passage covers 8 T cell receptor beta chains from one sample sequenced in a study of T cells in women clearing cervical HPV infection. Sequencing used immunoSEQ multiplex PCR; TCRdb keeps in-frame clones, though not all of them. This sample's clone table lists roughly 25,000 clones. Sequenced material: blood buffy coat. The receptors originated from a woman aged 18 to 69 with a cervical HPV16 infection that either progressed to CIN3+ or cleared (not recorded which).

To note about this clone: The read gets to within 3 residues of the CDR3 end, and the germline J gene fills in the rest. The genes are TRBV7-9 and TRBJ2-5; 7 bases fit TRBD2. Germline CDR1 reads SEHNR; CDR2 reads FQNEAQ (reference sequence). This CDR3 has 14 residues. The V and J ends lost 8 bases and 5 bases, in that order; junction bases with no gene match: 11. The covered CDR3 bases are TGTGCCAGCGGTCGCGGGAGTGTGTTCGAGACC. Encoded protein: CASGRGSVFET. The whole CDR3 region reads CASGRGSVFETQYF.

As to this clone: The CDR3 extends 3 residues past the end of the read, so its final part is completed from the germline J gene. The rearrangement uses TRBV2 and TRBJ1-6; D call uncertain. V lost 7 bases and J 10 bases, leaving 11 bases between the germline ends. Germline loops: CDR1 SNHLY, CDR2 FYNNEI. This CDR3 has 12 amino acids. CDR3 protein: CASKRDGSPLHF. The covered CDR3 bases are TGTGCCAGCAAACGCGACGGGTCACCC.

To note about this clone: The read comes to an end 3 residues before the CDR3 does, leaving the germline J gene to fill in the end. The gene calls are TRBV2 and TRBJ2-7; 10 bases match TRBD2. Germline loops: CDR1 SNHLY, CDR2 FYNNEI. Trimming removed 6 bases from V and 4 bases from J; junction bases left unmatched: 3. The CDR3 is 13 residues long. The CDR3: CASSVGLAYEQYF. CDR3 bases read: TGTGCCAGCAGCGTGGGACTAGCGTACGAG.

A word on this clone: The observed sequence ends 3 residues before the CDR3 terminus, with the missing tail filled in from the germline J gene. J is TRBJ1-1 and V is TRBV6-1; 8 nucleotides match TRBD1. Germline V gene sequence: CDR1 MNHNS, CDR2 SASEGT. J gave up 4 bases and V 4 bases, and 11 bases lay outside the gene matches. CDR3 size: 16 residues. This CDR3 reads CASSATRGQEGTEAFF. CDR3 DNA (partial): TGTGCCAGCAGTGCCACCCGGGGACAGGAGGGCACTGAA.

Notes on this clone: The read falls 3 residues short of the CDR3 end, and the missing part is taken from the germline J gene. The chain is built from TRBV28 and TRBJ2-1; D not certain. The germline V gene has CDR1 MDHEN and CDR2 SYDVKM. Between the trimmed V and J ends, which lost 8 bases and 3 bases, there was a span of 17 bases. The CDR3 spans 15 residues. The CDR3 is CASSDVNSYYNEQFF. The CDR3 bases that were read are TGTGCCAGCTCCGATGTCAATTCCTACTACAATGAG.

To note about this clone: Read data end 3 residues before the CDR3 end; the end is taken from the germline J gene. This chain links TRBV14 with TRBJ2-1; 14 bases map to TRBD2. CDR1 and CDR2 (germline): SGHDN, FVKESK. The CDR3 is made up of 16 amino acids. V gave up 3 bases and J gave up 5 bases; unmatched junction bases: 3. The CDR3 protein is CASSQGLAGDHNEQFF. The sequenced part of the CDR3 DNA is TGTGCCAGCAGCCAGGGACTAGCGGGAGATCACAATGAG.

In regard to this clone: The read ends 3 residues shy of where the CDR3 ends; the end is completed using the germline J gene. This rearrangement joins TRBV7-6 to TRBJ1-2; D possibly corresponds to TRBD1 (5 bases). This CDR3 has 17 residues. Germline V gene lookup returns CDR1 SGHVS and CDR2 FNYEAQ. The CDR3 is CASSPTSGAGTTNDYTF. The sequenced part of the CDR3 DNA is TGTGCCAGCAGCCCGACTAGCGGGGCAGGGACTACAAATGAC.

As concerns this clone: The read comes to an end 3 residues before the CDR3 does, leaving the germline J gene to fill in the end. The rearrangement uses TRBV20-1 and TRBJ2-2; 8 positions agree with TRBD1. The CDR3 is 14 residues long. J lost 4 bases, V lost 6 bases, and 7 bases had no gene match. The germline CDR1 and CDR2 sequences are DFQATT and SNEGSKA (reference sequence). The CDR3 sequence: CSATGQGGTGELFF. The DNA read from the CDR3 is TGCAGTGCCACCGGACAGGGCGGCACCGGGGAG.